This T cell receptor (beta chain) originates from a study of persistence of HIV-infected CD4 T cells. In germline, CDR1 is GTSNPN, CDR2 SVGIG (reference sequence). The CDR3 is 16 residues long. V lost 0 bases to trimming and J lost 2 bases; unmatched junction nucleotides: 5. The immunoSEQ assay was version 4, run in survey mode. TCRdb's copy holds only in-frame clones and misses some; the assay was immunoSEQ multiplex PCR. The sample contains 45,000 or so clones, just under 90% of which appear only once. Nonspecific anti-CD3/anti-CD28 bead stimulation represents the broad CD4+ T cell repertoire. Responding CD4+ T cells were sorted by upregulation of both CD40 ligand and CD69. These HIV-1-infected adults initiated suppressive ART in chronic infection. On this clone itself: Antigen: not known.

The specimen was CD4+ T cells sorted from PBMCs after roughly 18-hour stimulation, collected from a patient who received antiretroviral therapy. The TCR sequence derives from an adult woman with HIV who was CMV-seropositive. J is TRBJ2-7 and V is TRBV30; 12 nucleotides match TRBD2. The CDR3 region is CAWSVRLAGGPYEQYF. The DNA of the CDR3 is TGTGCCTGGAGTGTACGCCTAGCGGGGGGGCCCTACGAGCAGTACTTC.